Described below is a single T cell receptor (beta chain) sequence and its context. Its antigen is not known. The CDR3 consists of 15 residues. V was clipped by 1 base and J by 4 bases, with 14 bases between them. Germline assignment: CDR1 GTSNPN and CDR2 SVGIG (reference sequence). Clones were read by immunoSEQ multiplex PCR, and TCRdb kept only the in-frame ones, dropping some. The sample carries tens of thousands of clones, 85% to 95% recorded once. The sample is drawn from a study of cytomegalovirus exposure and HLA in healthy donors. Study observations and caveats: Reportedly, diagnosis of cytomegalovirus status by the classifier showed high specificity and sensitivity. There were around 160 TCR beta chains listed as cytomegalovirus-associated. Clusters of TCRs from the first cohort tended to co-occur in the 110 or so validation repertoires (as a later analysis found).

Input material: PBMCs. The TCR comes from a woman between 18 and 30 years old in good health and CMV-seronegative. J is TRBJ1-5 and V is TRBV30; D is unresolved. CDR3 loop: CAWSEGRRSNQPQHF. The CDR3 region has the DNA TGTGCCTGGAGTGAGGGCCGGAGGTCTAATCAGCCCCAGCATTTT.